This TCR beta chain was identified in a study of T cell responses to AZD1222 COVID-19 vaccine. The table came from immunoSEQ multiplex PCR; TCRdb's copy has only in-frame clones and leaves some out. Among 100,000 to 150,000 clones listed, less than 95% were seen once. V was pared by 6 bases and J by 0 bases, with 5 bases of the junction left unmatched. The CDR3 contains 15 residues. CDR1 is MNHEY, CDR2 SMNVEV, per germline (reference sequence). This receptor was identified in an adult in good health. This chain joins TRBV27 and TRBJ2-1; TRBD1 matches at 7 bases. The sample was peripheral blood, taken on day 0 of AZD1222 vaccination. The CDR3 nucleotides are TGTGCCAGCAGGACAGGGCCGCCCTCCTACAATGAGCAGTTCTTC. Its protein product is CASRTGPPSYNEQFF.